A selection of T cell receptor beta chains follows, all from one sample in a study of cytomegalovirus exposure and HLA in healthy donors. Here immunoSEQ multiplex PCR was the method, and the copy in TCRdb shows in-frame clones only, minus some. The table records fewer than 100,000 clones, roughly 90% of them present only once. Sequencing was performed on PBMCs. These receptor sequences come from a man aged 25 to 40 in good health and CMV-seronegative. Both conserved end residues are part of each CDR3.

v_call	j_call	cdr3_aa
TRBV2	TRBJ2-7	CASSETGSSYEQYF
TRBV12-5	TRBJ2-5	CASGFGDIRSSQETQYF
TRBV29-1	TRBJ1-4	CSVETGPTNEKLFF
TRBV25-1	TRBJ2-2	CASSGAGNVVTGELFF
TRBV18	TRBJ2-7	CASSPPVQGTGGAYF
TRBV4-1	TRBJ1-6	CASSQPPGFRRELRALHF
TRBV7-6	TRBJ2-3	CASSNTDTQYF
TRBV5-6	TRBJ1-1	CASSFSGGETFF
TRBV11-2	TRBJ1-4	CASSLAQPATNEKLFF
TRBV9	TRBJ2-7	CASSVGIAGGREQYF
TRBV27	TRBJ1-5	CASSLQYNQPQHF
TRBV4-1	TRBJ1-2	CASNGFTGYGYTF
TRBV6-6	TRBJ2-7	CASSYTGTSYEQYF
TRBV2	TRBJ1-5	CASSPWGQVDQPQHF
TRBV4-2	TRBJ2-6	CASSREEGTGANVLTF
TRBV28	TRBJ1-2	CASSFRAGYGYTF
TRBV2	TRBJ2-2	CASSEGFPNTGELFF
TRBV7-6	TRBJ1-2	CASTPIEGGYTF
TRBV2	TRBJ2-6	CASRPGTGLVSGANVLTF
TRBV18	TRBJ2-3	CASSLGQSTDTQYF
TRBV18	TRBJ1-1	CASSANQGLVNTEAFF
TRBV19	TRBJ1-5	CASRPSQGGWQPQHF
TRBV11-2	TRBJ2-7	CASSLVATSGYEQYF
TRBV4-1	TRBJ2-2	CASSQESGTSGIGELFF
TRBV10-2	TRBJ2-1	CASLPGTRIRYNEQFF
TRBV4-2	TRBJ2-2	CASSPGGGAGELFF